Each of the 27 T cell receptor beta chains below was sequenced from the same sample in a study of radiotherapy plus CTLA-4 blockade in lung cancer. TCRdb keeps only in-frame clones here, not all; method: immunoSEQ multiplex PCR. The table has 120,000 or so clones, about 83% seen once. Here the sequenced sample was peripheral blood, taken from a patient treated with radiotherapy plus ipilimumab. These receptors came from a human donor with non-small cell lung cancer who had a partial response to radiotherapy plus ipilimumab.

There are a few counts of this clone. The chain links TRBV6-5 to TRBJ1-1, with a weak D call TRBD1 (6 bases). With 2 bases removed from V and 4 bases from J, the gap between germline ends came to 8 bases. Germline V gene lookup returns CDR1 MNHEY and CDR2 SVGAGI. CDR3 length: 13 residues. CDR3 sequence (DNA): TGTGCCAGCAGTTACACACAGGGCACTGAAGCTTTCTTT. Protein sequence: CASSYTQGTEAFF.

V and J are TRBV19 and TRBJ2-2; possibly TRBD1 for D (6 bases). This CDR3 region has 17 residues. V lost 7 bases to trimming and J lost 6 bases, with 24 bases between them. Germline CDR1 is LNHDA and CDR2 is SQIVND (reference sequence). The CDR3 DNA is TGTGCCAGTACCTTACAGGGTAGCGTTTTTCAGGCCGGGGAGCTGTTTTTT. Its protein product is CASTLQGSVFQAGELFF.

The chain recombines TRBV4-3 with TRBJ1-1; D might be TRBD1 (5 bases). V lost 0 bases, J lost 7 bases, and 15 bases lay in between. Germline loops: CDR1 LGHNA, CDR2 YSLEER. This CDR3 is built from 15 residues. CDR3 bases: TGCGCCAGCAGCCAAGAAGTGGGGCAACAGAATGAAGCTTTCTTT. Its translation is CASSQEVGQQNEAFF.

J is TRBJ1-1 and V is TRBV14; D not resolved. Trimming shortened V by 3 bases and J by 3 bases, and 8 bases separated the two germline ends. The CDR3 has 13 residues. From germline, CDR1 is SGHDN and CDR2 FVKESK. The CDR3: CASSQYTDTEAFF. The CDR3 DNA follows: TGTGCCAGCAGCCAGTACACAGACACTGAAGCTTTCTTT.

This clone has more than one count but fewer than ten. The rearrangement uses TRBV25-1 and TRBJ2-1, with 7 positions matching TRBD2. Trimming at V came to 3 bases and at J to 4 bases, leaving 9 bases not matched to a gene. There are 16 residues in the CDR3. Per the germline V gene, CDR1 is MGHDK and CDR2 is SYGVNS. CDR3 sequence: CASSDPGGSIYNEQFF. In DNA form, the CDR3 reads TGTGCCAGCAGTGACCCTGGCGGGAGCATTTACAATGAGCAGTTCTTC. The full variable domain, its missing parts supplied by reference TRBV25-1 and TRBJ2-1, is EADIYQTPRYLVIGTGKKITLECSQTMGHDKMYWYQQDPGMELHLIHYSYGVNSTEKGDLSSESTVSRIRTEHFPLTLESARPSHTSQYLCASSDPGGSIYNEQFFGPGTRLTVL.

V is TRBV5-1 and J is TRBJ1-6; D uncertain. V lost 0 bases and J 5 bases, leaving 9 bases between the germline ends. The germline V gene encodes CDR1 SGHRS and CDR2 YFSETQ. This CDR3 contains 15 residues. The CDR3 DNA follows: TGCGCCAGCAGCTTGGTGGGAGCTAATAATTCACCCCTCCACTTT. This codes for CASSLVGANNSPLHF.

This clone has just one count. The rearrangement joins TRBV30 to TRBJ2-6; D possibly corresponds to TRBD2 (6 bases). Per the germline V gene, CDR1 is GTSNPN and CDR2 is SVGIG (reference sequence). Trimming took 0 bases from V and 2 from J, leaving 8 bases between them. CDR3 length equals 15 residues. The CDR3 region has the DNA TGTGCCTGGAGTGTCGGGGGTGCTGGGGCCAACGTCCTGACTTTC. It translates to CAWSVGGAGANVLTF.

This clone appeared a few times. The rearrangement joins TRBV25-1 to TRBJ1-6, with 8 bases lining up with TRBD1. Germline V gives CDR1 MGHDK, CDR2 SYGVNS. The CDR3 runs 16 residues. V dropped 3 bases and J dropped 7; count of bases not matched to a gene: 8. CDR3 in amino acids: CASSDPRTGGNSPLHF. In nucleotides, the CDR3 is TGTGCCAGCAGTGACCCCCGAACAGGGGGGAATTCACCCCTCCACTTT.

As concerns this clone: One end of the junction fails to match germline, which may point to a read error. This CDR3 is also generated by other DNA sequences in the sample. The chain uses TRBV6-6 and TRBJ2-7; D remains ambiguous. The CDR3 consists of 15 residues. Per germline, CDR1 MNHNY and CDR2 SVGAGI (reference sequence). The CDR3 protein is CASSYSIATSYEQYF. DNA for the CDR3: TGCGCCAGCAGTTACTCGATTGCTACCTCCTACGAGCAGTACTTC.

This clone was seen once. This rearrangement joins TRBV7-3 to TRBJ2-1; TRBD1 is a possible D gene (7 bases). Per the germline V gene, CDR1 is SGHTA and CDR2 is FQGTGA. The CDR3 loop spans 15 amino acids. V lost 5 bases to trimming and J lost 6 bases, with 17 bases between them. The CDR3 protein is CASSEFPGGGNEQFF. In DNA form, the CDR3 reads TGTGCCAGCAGCGAATTCCCAGGGGGAGGCAATGAGCAGTTCTTC. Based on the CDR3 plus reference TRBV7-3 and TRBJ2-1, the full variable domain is GAGVSQTPSNKVTEKGKYVELRCDPISGHTALYWYRQSLGQGPEFLIYFQGTGAADDSGLPNDRFFAVRPEGSVSTLKIQRTERGDSAVYLCASSEFPGGGNEQFFGPGTRLTVL.

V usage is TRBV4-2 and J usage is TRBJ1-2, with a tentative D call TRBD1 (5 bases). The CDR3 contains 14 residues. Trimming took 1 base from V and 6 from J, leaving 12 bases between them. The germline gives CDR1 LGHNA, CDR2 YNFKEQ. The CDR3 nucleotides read TGTGCCAGCAGCCAAGTTGGGACGGGAGATGGCTACACCTTC. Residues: CASSQVGTGDGYTF.

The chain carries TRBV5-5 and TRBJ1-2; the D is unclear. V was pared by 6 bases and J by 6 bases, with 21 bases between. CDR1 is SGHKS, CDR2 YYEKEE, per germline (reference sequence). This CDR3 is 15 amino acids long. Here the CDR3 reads CASKTTKPEGDGYTF. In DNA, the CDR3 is TGTGCCAGCAAGACAACGAAACCGGAGGGCGATGGCTACACCTTC.

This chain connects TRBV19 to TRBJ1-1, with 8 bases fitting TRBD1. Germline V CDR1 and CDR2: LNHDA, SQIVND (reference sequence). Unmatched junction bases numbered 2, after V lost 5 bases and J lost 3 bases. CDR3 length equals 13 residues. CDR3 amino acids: CASSQGADTEAFF. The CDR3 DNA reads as TGTGCCAGTAGTCAGGGGGCAGACACTGAAGCTTTCTTT. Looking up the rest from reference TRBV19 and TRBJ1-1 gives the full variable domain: DGGITQSPKYLFRKEGQNVTLSCEQNLNHDAMYWYRQDPGQGLRLIYYSQIVNDFQKGDIAEGYSVSREKKESFPLTVTSAQKNPTAFYLCASSQGADTEAFFGQGTRLTVV.

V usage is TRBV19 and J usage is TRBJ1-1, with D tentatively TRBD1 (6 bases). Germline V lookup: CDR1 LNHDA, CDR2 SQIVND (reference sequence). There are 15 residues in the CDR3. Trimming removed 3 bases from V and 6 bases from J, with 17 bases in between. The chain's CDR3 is CASSIQGTKSAEAFF. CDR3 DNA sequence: TGTGCCAGTAGTATCCAAGGGACAAAGTCGGCTGAAGCTTTCTTT.

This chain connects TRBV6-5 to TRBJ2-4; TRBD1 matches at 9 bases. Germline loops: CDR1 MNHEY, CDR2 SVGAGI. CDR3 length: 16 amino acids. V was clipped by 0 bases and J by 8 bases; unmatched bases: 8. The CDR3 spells CASSYSRDRVIDIQYF. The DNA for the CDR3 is TGTGCCAGCAGTTACTCCCGGGACAGGGTGATAGACATTCAGTACTTC.

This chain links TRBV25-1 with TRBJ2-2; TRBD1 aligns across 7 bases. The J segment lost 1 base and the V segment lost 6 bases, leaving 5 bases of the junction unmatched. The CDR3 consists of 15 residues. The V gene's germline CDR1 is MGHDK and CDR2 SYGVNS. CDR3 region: CASSPRTGNTGELFF. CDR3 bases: TGTGCCAGCAGCCCAAGGACAGGGAACACCGGGGAGCTGTTTTTT.

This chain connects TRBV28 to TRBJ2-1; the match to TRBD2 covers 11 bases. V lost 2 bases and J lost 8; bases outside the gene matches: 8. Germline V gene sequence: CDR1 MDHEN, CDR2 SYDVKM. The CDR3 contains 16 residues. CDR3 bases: TGTGCCAGCAGTTTAACGCTAGCGGGAGGTGGCGATGAGCAGTTCTTC. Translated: CASSLTLAGGGDEQFF.

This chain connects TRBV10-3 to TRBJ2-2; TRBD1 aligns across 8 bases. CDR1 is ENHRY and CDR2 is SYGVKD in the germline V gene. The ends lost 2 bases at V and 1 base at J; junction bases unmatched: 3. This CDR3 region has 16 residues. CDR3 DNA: TGTGCCATCAGTGAGACGGGGACAGGGAACACCGGGGAGCTGTTTTTT. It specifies CAISETGTGNTGELFF.

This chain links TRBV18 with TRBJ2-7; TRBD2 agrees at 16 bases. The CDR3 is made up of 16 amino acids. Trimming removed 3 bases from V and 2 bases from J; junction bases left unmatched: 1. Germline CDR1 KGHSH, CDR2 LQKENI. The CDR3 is CASSPGLAGGPYEQYF. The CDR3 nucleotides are TGTGCCAGCTCACCGGGACTAGCGGGAGGGCCCTACGAGCAGTACTTC.

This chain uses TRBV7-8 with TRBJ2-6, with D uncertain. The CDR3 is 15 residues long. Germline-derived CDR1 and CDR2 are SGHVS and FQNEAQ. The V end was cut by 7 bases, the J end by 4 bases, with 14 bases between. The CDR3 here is CASTTQLSGANVLTF. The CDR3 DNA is TGTGCCAGCACAACACAGCTATCGGGGGCCAACGTCCTGACTTTC.

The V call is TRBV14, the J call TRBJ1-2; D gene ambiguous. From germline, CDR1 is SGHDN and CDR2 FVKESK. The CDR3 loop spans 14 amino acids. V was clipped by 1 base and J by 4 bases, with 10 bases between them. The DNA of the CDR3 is TGTGCCAGCAGCCAAGGGGAGGGTTTCTATGGCTACACCTTC. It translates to CASSQGEGFYGYTF.

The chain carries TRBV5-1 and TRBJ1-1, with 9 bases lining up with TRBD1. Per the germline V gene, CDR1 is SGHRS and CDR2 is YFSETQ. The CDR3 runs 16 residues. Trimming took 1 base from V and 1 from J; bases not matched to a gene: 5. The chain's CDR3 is CASSLYGTGSNTEAFF. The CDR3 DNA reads TGCGCCAGCAGCTTGTACGGGACAGGGTCGAACACTGAAGCTTTCTTT.

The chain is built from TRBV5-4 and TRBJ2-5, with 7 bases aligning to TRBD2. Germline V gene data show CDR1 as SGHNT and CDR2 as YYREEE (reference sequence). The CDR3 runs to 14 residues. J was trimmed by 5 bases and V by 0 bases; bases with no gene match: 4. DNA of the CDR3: TGTGCCAGCAGCTTGGGCGGGAGTGGGGAGACCCAGTACTTC. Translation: CASSLGGSGETQYF.

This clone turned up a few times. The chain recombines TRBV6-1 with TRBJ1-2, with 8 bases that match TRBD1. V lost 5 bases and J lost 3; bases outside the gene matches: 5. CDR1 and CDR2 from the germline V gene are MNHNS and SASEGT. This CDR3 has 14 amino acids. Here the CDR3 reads CASSSYRGDYGYTF. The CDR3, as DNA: TGTGCCAGCAGTTCATACAGGGGGGACTATGGCTACACCTTC.

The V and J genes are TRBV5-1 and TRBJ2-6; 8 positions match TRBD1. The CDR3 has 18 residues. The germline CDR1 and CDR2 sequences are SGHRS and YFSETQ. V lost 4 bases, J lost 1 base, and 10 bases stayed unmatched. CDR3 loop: CASSTGQGRWSGANVLTF. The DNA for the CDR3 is TGCGCCAGCAGCACAGGACAGGGTAGATGGTCTGGGGCCAACGTCCTGACTTTC.

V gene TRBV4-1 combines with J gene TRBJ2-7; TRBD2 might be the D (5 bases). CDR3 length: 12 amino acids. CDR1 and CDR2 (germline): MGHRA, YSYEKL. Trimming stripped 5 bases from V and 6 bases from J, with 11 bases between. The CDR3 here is CASSTQDSEQYF. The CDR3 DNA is TGCGCCAGCAGCACCCAGGACTCCGAGCAGTACTTC.

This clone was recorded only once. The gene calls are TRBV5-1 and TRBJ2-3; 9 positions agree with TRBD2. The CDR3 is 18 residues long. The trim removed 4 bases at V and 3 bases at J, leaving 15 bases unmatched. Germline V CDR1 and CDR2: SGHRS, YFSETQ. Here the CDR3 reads CASSARGSGRSETDTQYF. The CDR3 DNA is TGCGCCAGCAGCGCGCGGGGTAGCGGGAGATCCGAAACAGATACGCAGTATTTT.